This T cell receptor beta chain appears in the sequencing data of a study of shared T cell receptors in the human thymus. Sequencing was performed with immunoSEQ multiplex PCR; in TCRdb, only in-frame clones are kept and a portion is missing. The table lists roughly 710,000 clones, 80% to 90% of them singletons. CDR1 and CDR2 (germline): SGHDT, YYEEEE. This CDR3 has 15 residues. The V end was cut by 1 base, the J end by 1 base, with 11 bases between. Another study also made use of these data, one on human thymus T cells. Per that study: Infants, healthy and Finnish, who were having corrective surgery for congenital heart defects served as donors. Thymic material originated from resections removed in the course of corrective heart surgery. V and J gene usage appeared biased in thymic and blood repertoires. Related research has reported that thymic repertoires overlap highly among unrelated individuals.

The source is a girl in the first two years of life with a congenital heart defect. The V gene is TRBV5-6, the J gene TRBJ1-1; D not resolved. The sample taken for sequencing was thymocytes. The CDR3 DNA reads TGTGCCAGCAGCTTGAGCCCCGTCGAGAACACTGAAGCTTTCTTT. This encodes CASSLSPVENTEAFF.